This TCR beta chain is drawn from a study of cytomegalovirus exposure and HLA in healthy donors. As for the study in general: As an earlier analysis found, about 190 million T cells yielded approximately 110 million unique TCR beta sequences.

All donors participated as healthy donors of bone marrow. There are 14 residues in the CDR3. Germline assignment: CDR1 SGHAT and CDR2 FQNNGV. V was clipped by 1 base and J by 1 base, with 5 bases between them. Notes on this clone: Its specificity is not known.

Study observations and caveats: There were several of the most significant clusters that appeared linked to common viral pathogens in a later analysis. It was reported that TCR beta sequences correctly inferred the HLA-A and HLA-B alleles for most subjects.

In the PCR, 60 Vbeta and 13 Jbeta primers were used. The data were produced by immunoSEQ multiplex PCR, yet TCRdb's version contains in-frame clones alone and is incomplete. The sample has fewer than 250,000 clones, 60% to 85% seen once; the top ten hold approximately 1.1%. This chain links TRBV11-2 with TRBJ2-1, with D unresolved. Sequencing used PBMCs. The TCR originated in a woman between 40 and 55 years old in good health and CMV-seronegative. CDR3 in amino acids: CASSLGGSYNEQFF. CDR3 coding DNA: TGTGCCAGCAGCTTAGGAGGATCCTACAATGAGCAGTTCTTC.